The T cell receptor beta chain under discussion was sequenced for a study of response to subunit inactivated influenza vaccine. As concerns this clonotype: Its cognate antigen is unknown.

Study-wide results and caveats: T cells newly recruited by each seasonal influenza vaccination are few, the authors suggested.

TCRdb fed the RT-PCR reads into MiXCR, producing one record per CDR3 protein. The profile shows about 520,000 distinct CDR3 sequences, approximately 24% of them singletons. This TCR derives from a man in his fifties or sixties who received an inactivated influenza vaccine. The source was CD4+ T cells sorted from PBMCs, collected 4 to 6 days after vaccination.

The CDR3 here is CASSLEAPDTQYF. In nucleotides, the CDR3 is TGCGCCAGCAGCTTGGAAGCCCCAGATACGCAGTATTTT. The genes are TRBV5-1 and TRBJ2-3; D not certain. This CDR3 comprises 13 residues. In germline, CDR1 is SGHRS, CDR2 YFSETQ. The V end lost 0 bases, the J end lost 4 bases, and 6 bases lay between the germline ends.